A selection of T cell receptor beta chains follows, all from one sample in a study of T cell repertoires in cytomegalovirus infection. Each CDR3 protein gets one entry after TCRdb re-called the reads with MiXCR. The sample lists 560,000 or so distinct CDR3 sequences; 16% were seen once. Material for sequencing was CD8+ T cells from PBMCs. These receptor sequences come from a human donor in good health (CMV status not recorded). Some clones in this sample may be carry-over from other donors' samples. Both conserved end residues are part of each CDR3. The size field is filled for only some rows; it gives once, few, many or a size class.

clone_size	cdr3_length	v_call	cdr3_aa
-	17	TRBV15	CATSRDPGTGWGDTQYF
many	12	TRBV20-1	CSAPGRGTEAFF
few	17	TRBV19	CASNPDRVDRIGYGYTF
many	18	TRBV4-2	CASSHHPSGGESTDTQYF
-	16	TRBV7-3	CASSLDRVHGTGELFF
few	12	TRBV15	CATGLGYNEQFF
-	16	TRBV27	CASSLVAGEREETQYF
few	13	TRBV7-9	CASSLDRDDGYTF
-	17	TRBV2	CASSEGEDGYSGNTIYF
-	15	TRBV28	CASSVWGTEEYEQYF
few	12	TRBV28	CACEGIQETQYF
few	14	TRBV24-1	CATSAGFSYNEQFF
many	17	TRBV10-3	CAISEKKTGDGNEKLFF
large	15	TRBV11-2	CASSHPRIFSYGYTF
-	15	TRBV6-1	CATPGGTEMNTEAFF
-	18	TRBV5-5	CASSPVDREGSYNSPLHF
-	16	TRBV27	CASRTTGTPPGNEQFF
few	13	TRBV3-1	CASSQESGTEQFF
few	18	TRBV6-6	CASSLRPSGTSAGDEQFF
few	18	TRBV2	CASSGRRVEAAGANVLTF
-	16	TRBV7-2	CASSLDGTGIGYDQYF
-	16	TRBV20-1	CSARAERGVPGDTQYF
-	14	TRBV6-5	CASSYSGDNYEQYF
many	16	TRBV27	CASSPMGVGPKGEQFF
-	21	TRBV7-9	CASSSRYLSPGLAGATDTQYF
many	13	TRBV7-9	CASSFLQGNEQFF
-	14	TRBV27	CASSFPGFGNTIYF
few	13	TRBV29-1	CSVPTGARREQFF